This record looks at one TCR beta chain sequence and its context. Its matching antigen is unknown. This record comes from a study of vaccination and CD4 T cells after COVID-19. CD4+ T cells that had been cultured provided DNA sequenced with the Oncomine TCR Beta short-read assay. TCRdb used MiXCR to reprocess the PCR reads, holding one entry per CDR3 protein. The data show fewer than 20,000 distinct CDR3 sequences, with 70% to 80% seen just once and approximately 17% held by the top ten. Specified treatment: roughly nine-day PBMC culture with coronavirus spike peptide pools or control peptides (ViraFEST assay). CDR1 and CDR2 (germline): MNHEY, SMNVEV (reference sequence). Trimming pared 3 bases from V and 2 bases from J, leaving 14 bases between. This CDR3 has 16 amino acids.

The sample was CD4+ T cells from blood, cultured in vitro. The chain employs TRBV27 and TRBJ1-3; D call uncertain. The origin of this receptor is a human donor who had recovered from COVID-19. CDR3: CASSFRGGFAGNTIYF. CDR3 in DNA: TGTGCCAGCAGTTTTCGGGGAGGCTTCGCTGGAAACACCATATATTTT.